The 21 T cell receptor beta chains below all came from one sample that was sequenced in a study of T cell responses to AZD1222 COVID-19 vaccine. Sequenced by immunoSEQ multiplex PCR; TCRdb stores in-frame clones only, minus some. The table has 110,000 to 150,000 clones, more than 75% seen once. Sequences were derived from peripheral blood, sampled 28 days after the second AZD1222 dose. The receptors come from an adult who received the AZD1222 COVID-19 vaccine.

This chain uses TRBV28 with TRBJ2-5, with D perhaps TRBD2 (6 bases). CDR3 length equals 14 residues. Trimming stripped 3 bases from V and 3 bases from J, with 11 bases between. The germline gives CDR1 MDHEN, CDR2 SYDVKM. The CDR3 region is CASSFGGMEETQYF. As DNA, the CDR3 is TGTGCCAGCAGTTTCGGGGGAATGGAAGAGACCCAGTACTTC.

The genes are TRBV29-1 and TRBJ2-3; 7 bases agree with TRBD1. This CDR3 region has 16 residues. The junction had 14 bases not matched to a gene; V was cut back by 4 bases and J by 4 bases. CDR1 SQVTM and CDR2 ANQGSEA come from the germline V gene. The CDR3 DNA reads as TGCAGCGTTGTCCAACTCGACAGGGCCGAATCAGATACGCAGTATTTT. Translated: CSVVQLDRAESDTQYF.

This chain uses TRBV5-6 with TRBJ2-5, with TRBD2 matching 8 bases. The CDR3 is 16 residues long. V dropped 2 bases and J dropped 4; count of bases not matched to a gene: 10. Germline CDR1 reads SGHDT; CDR2 reads YYEEEE. The CDR3 nucleotides are TGTGCCAGCAGCTTAAGGCTCGCGGGAGGTGGAGAGACCCAGTACTTC. This codes for CASSLRLAGGGETQYF.

The chain is built from TRBV2 and TRBJ2-7; D is undetermined. CDR3 size: 12 residues. V dropped 3 bases and J dropped 2 bases, with 5 bases sitting between them. Germline-derived CDR1 and CDR2 are SNHLY and FYNNEI. In DNA, the CDR3 is TGTGCCAGCAGTGAGAGTGCCTACGAGCAGTACTTC. Its translation is CASSESAYEQYF.

The chain joins TRBV30 to TRBJ1-6, with a weak D call TRBD1 (6 bases). CDR3 length: 17 amino acids. The germline CDR1 and CDR2 sequences are GTSNPN and SVGIG (reference sequence). Trimming pared 0 bases from V and 7 bases from J, leaving 19 bases between. The chain's CDR3 is CAWSVLGGAGENSPLHF. CDR3 nucleotides: TGTGCCTGGAGTGTATTGGGGGGGGCTGGTGAGAATTCACCCCTCCACTTT.

The chain links TRBV11-2 to TRBJ1-1; D remains unclear. The V gene lost 1 base and the J gene lost 5 bases, with 11 bases spanning the gap. Germline-derived CDR1 and CDR2 are SGHAT and FQNNGV. The CDR3 is made up of 14 amino acids. CDR3 sequence: CASSLVLDLTEAFF. The CDR3 bases are TGTGCCAGCAGCTTAGTACTGGATTTAACTGAAGCTTTCTTT.

This sequence joins TRBV28 and TRBJ2-2; D call uncertain. The germline gives CDR1 MDHEN, CDR2 SYDVKM. V was cut by 7 bases and J by 0 bases, with 15 bases left in between. This CDR3 is built from 16 residues. This CDR3 is CASISSGSANTGELFF. CDR3 DNA: TGTGCCAGCATTTCATCCGGGTCCGCGAACACCGGGGAGCTGTTTTTT.

The chain links TRBV2 to TRBJ1-5, with D possibly matching TRBD1 (5 bases). V lost 4 bases, J lost 3 bases, and 7 bases lay in between. Germline V gene lookup returns CDR1 SNHLY and CDR2 FYNNEI. The CDR3 is 13 residues long. CDR3 residues: CASSGGVNQPQHF. CDR3 coding DNA: TGTGCCAGCAGTGGGGGCGTCAATCAGCCCCAGCATTTT.

The V and J genes are TRBV7-2 and TRBJ1-1; D ambiguous. The V end was cut by 3 bases, the J end by 13 bases, with 18 bases between. This CDR3 comprises 13 residues. Looked up from germline, CDR1 is SGHTA and CDR2 is FQGNSA. DNA of the CDR3: TGTGCCAGCAGCTTTGAGAGGCCAATTTCGGTTTTCTTT. Encoded protein: CASSFERPISVFF.

The V gene is TRBV16, the J gene TRBJ1-1, with a tentative D call TRBD1 (6 bases). V was shortened by 4 bases and J by 6 bases, with 30 bases between the two germline ends. From germline, CDR1 is KGHSY and CDR2 FQNENV. This CDR3 has 19 amino acids. The CDR3 region has the DNA TGTGCCAGCAGCCCAAACTATAACAGGGAGTGGGGGTGTTGGTCTGAAGCTTTCTTT. Amino acids: CASSPNYNREWGCWSEAFF. Complete variable domain (other parts from reference TRBV16 and TRBJ1-1): GEEVAQTPKHLVRGEGQKAKLYCAPIKGHSYVFWYQQVLKNEFKFLISFQNENVFDETGMPKERFSAKCLPNSPCSLEIQATKLEDSAVYFCASSPNYNREWGCWSEAFFGQGTRLTVV.

The V call is TRBV5-1, the J call TRBJ2-2; a weak D match, TRBD1 (6 bases). Looked up from germline, CDR1 is SGHRS and CDR2 is YFSETQ. V lost 7 bases and J 1 base, leaving 14 bases between the germline ends. The CDR3 has 15 residues. The CDR3 DNA reads as TGCGCCAGCTTAGCCGGGACAATGAACACCGGGGAGCTGTTTTTT. Encoded protein: CASLAGTMNTGELFF.

The chain joins TRBV30 to TRBJ1-5; perhaps TRBD1 as D (6 bases). This CDR3 is built from 13 residues. Germline values: CDR1 GTSNPN, CDR2 SVGIG (reference sequence). V was cut by 2 bases and J by 6 bases, with 11 bases left in between. The CDR3 sequence: CAWSREGVQPQHF. CDR3 DNA sequence: TGTGCCTGGAGTCGCGAGGGGGTTCAGCCCCAGCATTTT.

The chain carries TRBV21-1 and TRBJ1-1; the tabulated D call, TRBD1, remains unverified against the DNA. TRBV21-1 counts as a pseudogene. There are 15 residues in the CDR3. DNA of the CDR3: TGTGCCAGCAGCAAAGGAGGGGGACAGGGGACTGAAGCTTTCTTT. Protein: CASSKGGGQGTEAFF.

This chain joins TRBV7-3 and TRBJ2-5; D is ambiguous. The CDR3 runs to 14 residues. The germline CDR1 and CDR2 sequences are SGHTA and FQGTGA. Between the trimmed V and J ends, which lost 5 bases and 3 bases, there was a span of 13 bases. The CDR3 here is CASSLSHAEETQYF. Here the CDR3 DNA reads TGTGCCAGCAGCCTGTCCCACGCCGAAGAGACCCAGTACTTC.

The J gene is TRBJ2-5, the V gene TRBV10-1, with 7 bases lining up with TRBD2. The V and J ends lost 8 bases and 1 base, in that order; junction bases with no gene match: 13. Germline CDR1 reads WNHNN; CDR2 reads SYGVQD (reference sequence). The CDR3 is 16 amino acids. The CDR3 sequence is CASSPGRAYRQETQYF. The CDR3 DNA is TGCGCCAGCTCCCCTGGGAGGGCTTATCGCCAAGAGACCCAGTACTTC.

The rearrangement links TRBV18 to TRBJ2-1; the D is unclear. Germline assignment: CDR1 KGHSH and CDR2 LQKENI. The CDR3 is made up of 13 amino acids. V lost 3 bases, J lost 6 bases, and 9 bases lay in between. CDR3 in DNA: TGTGCCAGCTCACCGCCTAGTAGCAATGAGCAGTTCTTC. Its translation: CASSPPSSNEQFF.

This chain joins TRBV6-5 and TRBJ2-7, with 8 bases aligning to TRBD1. Germline CDR1 reads MNHEY; CDR2 reads SVGAGI. V lost 3 bases and J lost 8; bases outside the gene matches: 12. The CDR3 length is 15 residues. The CDR3 region has the DNA TGTGCCAGCAGTTATGAGACAGGGGCATTCGTCAAGCAGTACTTC. Translated: CASSYETGAFVKQYF.

Concerning this clone: An end of the junction does not agree with germline; a read error may underlie this. This sequence joins TRBV6-5 and TRBJ2-1, with D tentatively TRBD1 (5 bases). Germline assignment: CDR1 MNHEY and CDR2 SVGAGI. The CDR3 is made up of 11 amino acids. CDR3 amino acids: CASSAAREGVF. CDR3 sequence (DNA): TGTGCCAGCAGCGCCGCCCGAGAAGGGGTCTTC.

CDR3: CASSHRGRGEQYF. CDR3 nucleotide sequence: TGTGCCAGCAGCCATAGGGGGAGAGGCGAGCAGTACTTC. The chain couples TRBV3-1 (or the pseudogene TRBV3-2) to TRBJ2-7; D perhaps matches TRBD1 (6 bases). The CDR3 runs 13 residues. CDR1 is LGHDT, CDR2 YNNKEL, per germline (reference sequence). V lost 3 bases and J 6 bases, leaving 12 bases between the germline ends.

The V gene is TRBV28, the J gene TRBJ1-2; 12 positions match TRBD1. The CDR3 length is 14 residues. The V gene's germline CDR1 is MDHEN and CDR2 SYDVKM. With 4 bases clipped from V and 6 bases from J, the junction kept 3 bases outside the gene matches. CDR3 in amino acids: CASSSGQGANGYTF. Here the CDR3 DNA reads TGTGCCAGCAGTTCGGGACAGGGGGCGAATGGCTACACCTTC.

The gene calls are TRBV12-3 or TRBV12-4 and TRBJ1-1, with D unclear. There are 11 residues in the CDR3. V lost 4 bases and J lost 2, with 2 bases in between. CDR3 DNA sequence: TGTGCCAGCAGTTCAAACACTGAAGCTTTCTTT. Encoded protein: CASSSNTEAFF.